This entry lists 8 T cell receptor beta chains sequenced from one sample in a study of T cells expressing NK-cell markers. With the 5' RACE reads reprocessed, TCRdb shows one record per CDR3 protein and no DNA. The specimen's table records 500,000 to 700,000 distinct CDR3 sequences. The sample taken for sequencing was blood T cells: a sorted CD56 or NKG2C T cell subset, CD4+ or CD8+ T cells, or bulk PBMC T cells (not recorded which). The receptors stem from a man between 18 and 35 years old in good health.

The chain combines TRBV14 with TRBJ2-7; the TCRdb D gene call, TRBD2, has no DNA to confirm it. Germline assignment: CDR1 SGHDN and CDR2 FVKESK. This CDR3 is 15 amino acids long. CDR3 in amino acids: CASSQIAGELYEQYF.

This CDR3 reads CASRYREKNTEAFF. This chain joins TRBV28 and TRBJ1-1; TCRdb gives TRBD1 as the D gene, but with no DNA this cannot be confirmed. The CDR3 has 14 residues. Germline CDR1 reads MDHEN; CDR2 reads SYDVKM.

The chain combines TRBV20-1 with TRBJ2-3; with no DNA, the TCRdb D assignment of TRBD2 cannot be verified. This CDR3 comprises 15 residues. Per germline, CDR1 DFQATT and CDR2 SNEGSKA (reference sequence). CDR3 amino acids: CSARAGTSIGDTQYF.

The rearrangement joins TRBV9 to TRBJ2-3; the TCRdb D gene call, TRBD2, has no DNA to confirm it. Germline loops: CDR1 SGDLS, CDR2 YYNGEE. CDR3 size: 14 residues. The CDR3 is CASSPRGITDTQYF.

V and J are TRBV29-1 and TRBJ2-1; TCRdb selects TRBD1, and the lack of DNA leaves this call unchecked. The CDR3 is made up of 13 amino acids. Germline CDR1 SQVTM, CDR2 ANQGSEA. This CDR3 reads CSVGGRGIHEQFF.

The chain uses TRBV18 and TRBJ2-2. CDR3 length: 16 amino acids. Germline assignment: CDR1 KGHSH and CDR2 LQKENI. The CDR3 region is CASSPSQMPNTGELFF.

The genes are TRBV7-9 and TRBJ2-3; without DNA, the TCRdb call of TRBD1 cannot be checked. The germline V gene has CDR1 SEHNR and CDR2 FQNEAQ (reference sequence). This CDR3 comprises 13 residues. The CDR3 loop is CASRPQGRDTQYF.

The V gene is TRBV29-1, the J gene TRBJ1-2; the D gene TCRdb calls, TRBD1, cannot be checked with no DNA. CDR1 is SQVTM, CDR2 ANQGSEA, per germline. The CDR3 is 15 amino acids. The CDR3 sequence: CSVEALQGSPYGYTF.